A single T cell receptor beta chain is shown here with its context. The antigen is not known. This sample is part of a study of shared clonotypes between healthy human individuals. Looking at the study overall: In total, the donors were a couple of women and a few men aged 18 to 49.

Assay: immunoSEQ multiplex PCR; the TCRdb copy retains only in-frame clones and omits some. The sample shows 850,000 to 1,200,000 clones, about 74% of them seen only once. The ends were cut back, 2 bases at V and 1 base at J, with 11 bases in the middle. Germline values: CDR1 MNHEY, CDR2 SVGAGI. The CDR3 totals 15 residues. Notes on the study in general: Naive subsets, compared against memory subsets, generally had larger estimated richness values. Tissues were not sampled, only blood, and their repertoires likely differ.

Subsets obtained from CD4+ cells comprised CD45RA+ naive and CD45RA-negative memory cells. The clonotype was recovered from a man between 18 and 29 years old in good health. Material: memory CD4+ T cells sorted from blood. Subset denoted: CD45RA-negative fraction. The chain uses TRBV6-5 and TRBJ2-5; possible D gene TRBD1, 6 bases. This CDR3 is CASSYATGLQETQYF. CDR3 bases: TGTGCCAGCAGTTACGCGACAGGCCTCCAAGAGACCCAGTACTTC.